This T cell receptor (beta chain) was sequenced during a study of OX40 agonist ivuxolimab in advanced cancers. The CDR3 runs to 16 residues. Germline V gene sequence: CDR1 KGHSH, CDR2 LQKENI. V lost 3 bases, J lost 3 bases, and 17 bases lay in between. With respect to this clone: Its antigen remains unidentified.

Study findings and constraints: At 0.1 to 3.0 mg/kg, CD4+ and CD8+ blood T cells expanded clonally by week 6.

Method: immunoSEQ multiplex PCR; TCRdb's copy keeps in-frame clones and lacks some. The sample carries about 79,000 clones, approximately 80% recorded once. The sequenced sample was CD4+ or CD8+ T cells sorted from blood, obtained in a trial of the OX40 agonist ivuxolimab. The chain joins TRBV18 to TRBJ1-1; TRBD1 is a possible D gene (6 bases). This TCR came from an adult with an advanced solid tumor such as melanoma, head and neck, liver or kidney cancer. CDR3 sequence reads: CASSPPGWGRDTEAFF. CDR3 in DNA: TGTGCCAGCTCACCCCCCGGTTGGGGGCGGGACACTGAAGCTTTCTTT.